This TCR beta chain was obtained from a study of T-cell reconstitution after alpha-beta-depleted transplantation in children listed by TCRdb under 2016. A note on the overall study: Using TCR repertoire profiling, the study followed T-cell immune reconstitution in a quantitative way in children after TCRalphabeta/CD19-depleted allogeneic hematopoietic cell transplantation.

General study outcomes and caveats: Over subsequent months, a decline in hyperexpanded clone frequencies was noted, and after one year, T-cell counts and TCRbeta diversity were mostly ascribed to newly produced T cells. The apparently early recovery of alphabetaT-cell counts about two months after transplant reportedly depended on only several hundred rapidly expanded clones that came from non-depleted graft cells. In some patients, the high TCRbeta diversity seen at day 60 was put down to recipient T cells and intrathymic progenitors that had survived conditioning.

This clonotype was found many times. No cognate antigen has been identified for it. Base qualities are not provided; no much larger clone lies one nucleotide away. The method behind the library was PCR. This sample was sequenced with an Illumina HiSeq 2500. Molecular barcoding was employed in the preparation of TCR libraries, with unique molecular identifiers being used to normalize TCRbeta repertoire quantification. The raw public data were reprocessed by TCRdb itself: fastp quality trimming at Q25, MiXCR clonotype calling, in-frame beta chains only. Every distinct CDR3 protein forms one entry, paired with its most common genes and DNA. This sample lists 120,000 to 150,000 distinct CDR3 sequences; 8.5% to 10% were detected once. Clones ranked in the top ten supply 15% to 20% of the sample. Including the terminal cysteine and phenylalanine, the CDR3 comprises 16 residues. CDR3 DNA only is kept here, 48 bases in frame from base 1. V lost 2 bases and J lost 2 bases; the stretch between them is 16 bases long. CDR1 and CDR2 are read off the germline V gene (reference sequence) as LGHDT and YNNKEL.

The intended sense of this specimen's treatment or condition label: allogeneic hematopoietic cell transplantation with graft depleted of TCRalphabeta T cells and CD19 B cells. Transplant recipients were children who received TCRalphabeta/CD19-depleted allogeneic hematopoietic cell grafts. Recombination joined TRBV3-1 with TRBJ2-7, with a weak D call of TRBD2 (6 bases match). The clonotype comes from a female patient aged 2 to 10 who had a stem cell transplant for congenital amegakaryocytic thrombocytopenia, so the T cells may come from the graft donor. The sample here was PBMCs, mostly from graft donor cells, taken 180 days after TCRalphabeta/CD19-depleted stem cell transplant. The DNA sequence is given as TGTGCCAGCAGCCAATCCCCCGGGAGACCTACCTACGAGCAGTACTTC. Its translation is CASSQSPGRPTYEQYF.